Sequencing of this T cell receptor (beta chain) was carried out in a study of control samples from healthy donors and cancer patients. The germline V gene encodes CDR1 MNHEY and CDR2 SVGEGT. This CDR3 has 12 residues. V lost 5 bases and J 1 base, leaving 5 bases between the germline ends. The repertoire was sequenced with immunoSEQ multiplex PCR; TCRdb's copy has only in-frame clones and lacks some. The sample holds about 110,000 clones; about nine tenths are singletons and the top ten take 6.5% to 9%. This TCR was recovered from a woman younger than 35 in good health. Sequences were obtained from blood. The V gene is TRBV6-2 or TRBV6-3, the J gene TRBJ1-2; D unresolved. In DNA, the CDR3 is TGTGCCAGCAGTACACGTAACTATGGCTACACCTTC. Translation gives CASSTRNYGYTF.